These 3 T cell receptor beta chains share one sample of origin, sequenced in a study of T cells in women clearing cervical HPV infection. Profiled with immunoSEQ multiplex PCR; TCRdb holds only in-frame clones, not every one. In all, the sample yields more than 30,000 clones. Sequenced input: blood buffy coat. The receptors derive from a woman between 18 and 69 years old with a cervical HPV16 infection that either progressed to CIN3+ or cleared (not recorded which).

The part of the CDR3 DNA that was read is TGTGCCAGCTCACCACAGGTACAGGGAAAAGATACG. This translates into CASSPQVQGKDT. The entire CDR3 protein reads CASSPQVQGKDTQYF. This chain links TRBV18 with TRBJ2-3, with D perhaps matching TRBD1 (6 bases). The DNA ends 3 residues before the CDR3 does, and the rest of the CDR3 is filled in from the germline J gene. CDR1 KGHSH and CDR2 LQKENI come from the germline V gene. The CDR3 contains 15 residues. Trimming took off 1 base at V and 5 bases at J, with 13 bases between the two ends.

To note about this clone: Read sequence stops 3 residues before the CDR3 end, and the germline J gene provides the missing end. The chain uses TRBV4-1 and TRBJ2-3, with 8 bases that match TRBD1. The CDR3 contains 17 residues. CDR1 and CDR2 (germline): MGHRA, YSYEKL. V was clipped by 4 bases and J by 0 bases; unmatched bases: 9. The covered CDR3 bases are TGCGCCAGCAGCCCCAGGGGGCGGATTGAGAGCACAGATACG. This translates into CASSPRGRIESTDT. The whole CDR3 sequence reads CASSPRGRIESTDTQYF.

A remark on this clone: With the read ending 3 residues before the CDR3 end, the germline J gene is used to fill in that end. V is TRBV7-8 and J is TRBJ2-3, with 10 bases that match TRBD2. This CDR3 spans 15 amino acids. After removal of 2 bases from V and 4 bases from J, the junction contained 3 bases not matched to a gene. Looked up from germline, CDR1 is SGHVS and CDR2 is FQNEAQ. This CDR3 is CASSLRLAGADTQYF. The CDR3 bases that were read are TGTGCCAGCAGCTTAAGGCTAGCGGGAGCAGATACG. The whole variable domain, filled in from reference TRBV7-8 and TRBJ2-3, reads GAGVSQSPRYKVAKRGQDVALRCDPISGHVSLFWYQQALGQGPEFLTYFQNEAQLDKSGLPSDRFFAERPEGSVSTLKIQRTQQEDSAVYLCASSLRLAGADTQYFGPGTRLTVL.